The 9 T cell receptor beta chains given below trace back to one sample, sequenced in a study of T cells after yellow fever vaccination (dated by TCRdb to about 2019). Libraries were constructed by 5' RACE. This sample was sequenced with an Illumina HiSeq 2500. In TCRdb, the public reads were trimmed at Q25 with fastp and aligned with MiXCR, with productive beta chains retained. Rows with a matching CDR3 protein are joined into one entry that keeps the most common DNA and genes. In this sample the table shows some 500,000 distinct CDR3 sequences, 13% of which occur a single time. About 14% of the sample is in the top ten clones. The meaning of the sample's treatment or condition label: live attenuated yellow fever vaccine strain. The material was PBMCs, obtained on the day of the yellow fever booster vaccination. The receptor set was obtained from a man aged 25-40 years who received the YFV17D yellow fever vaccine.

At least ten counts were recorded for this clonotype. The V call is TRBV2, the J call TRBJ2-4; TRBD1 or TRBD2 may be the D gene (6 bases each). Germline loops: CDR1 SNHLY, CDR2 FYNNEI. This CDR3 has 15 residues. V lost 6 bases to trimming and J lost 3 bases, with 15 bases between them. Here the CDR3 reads CASRNDGGGKNIQYF. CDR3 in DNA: TGTGCCAGCAGGAATGACGGGGGCGGCAAAAACATTCAGTACTTC. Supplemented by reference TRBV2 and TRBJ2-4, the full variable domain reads EPEVTQTPSHQVTQMGQEVILRCVPISNHLYFYWYRQILGQKVEFLVSFYNNEISEKSEIFDDQFSVERPDGSNFTLKIRSTKLEDSAMYFCASRNDGGGKNIQYFGAGTRLSVL.

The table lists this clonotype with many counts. The CDR3 DNA sequence: TGTGCCAGCAGCCGAGACAGGGAAGAGACCCAGTACTTC. It specifies CASSRDREETQYF. This chain joins TRBV7-2 and TRBJ2-5, with TRBD1 matching over 7 bases. J lost 3 bases, V lost 5 bases, and 3 bases had no gene match. Germline V CDR1 and CDR2: SGHTA, FQGNSA. This CDR3 is 13 amino acids long.

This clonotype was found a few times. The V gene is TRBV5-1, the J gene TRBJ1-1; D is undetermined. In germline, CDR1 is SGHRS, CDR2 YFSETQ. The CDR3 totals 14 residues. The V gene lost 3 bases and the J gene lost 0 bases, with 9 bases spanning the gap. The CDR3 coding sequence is TGCGCCAGCAGCTCCTCGCGGGTGAACACTGAAGCTTTCTTT. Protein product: CASSSSRVNTEAFF.

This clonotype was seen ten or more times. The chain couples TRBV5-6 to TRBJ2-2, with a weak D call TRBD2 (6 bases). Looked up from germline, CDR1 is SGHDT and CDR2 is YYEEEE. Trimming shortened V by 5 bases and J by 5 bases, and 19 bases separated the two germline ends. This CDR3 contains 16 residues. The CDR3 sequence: CASRLLAAGMTGELFF. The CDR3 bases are TGTGCCAGCAGACTCCTAGCCGCGGGAATGACCGGGGAGCTGTTTTTT.

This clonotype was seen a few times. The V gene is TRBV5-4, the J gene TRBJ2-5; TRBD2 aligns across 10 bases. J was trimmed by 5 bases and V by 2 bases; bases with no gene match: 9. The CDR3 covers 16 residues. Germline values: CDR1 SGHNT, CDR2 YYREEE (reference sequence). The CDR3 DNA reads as TGTGCCAGCAGCTTAGTCCTTAGCGGGAGGAGGGAGACCCAGTACTTC. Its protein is CASSLVLSGRRETQYF. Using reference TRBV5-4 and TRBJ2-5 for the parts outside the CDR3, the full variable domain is ETGVTQSPTHLIKTRGQQVTLRCSSQSGHNTVSWYQQALGQGPQFIFQYYREEENGRGNFPPRFSGLQFPNYSSELNVNALELDDSALYLCASSLVLSGRRETQYFGPGTRLLVL.

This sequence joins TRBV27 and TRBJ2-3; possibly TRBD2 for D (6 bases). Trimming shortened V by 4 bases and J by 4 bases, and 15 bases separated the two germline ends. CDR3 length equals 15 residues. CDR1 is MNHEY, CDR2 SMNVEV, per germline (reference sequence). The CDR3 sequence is CASSSSAGVADTQYF. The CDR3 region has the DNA TGTGCCAGCAGTTCCTCAGCGGGTGTGGCAGATACGCAGTATTTT.

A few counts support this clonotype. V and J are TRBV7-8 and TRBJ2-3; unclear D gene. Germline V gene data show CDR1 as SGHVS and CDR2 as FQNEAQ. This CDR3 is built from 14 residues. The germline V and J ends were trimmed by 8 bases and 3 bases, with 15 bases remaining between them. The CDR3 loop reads CASVKGAGTDTQYF. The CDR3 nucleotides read TGTGCCAGCGTAAAGGGTGCAGGAACAGATACGCAGTATTTT.

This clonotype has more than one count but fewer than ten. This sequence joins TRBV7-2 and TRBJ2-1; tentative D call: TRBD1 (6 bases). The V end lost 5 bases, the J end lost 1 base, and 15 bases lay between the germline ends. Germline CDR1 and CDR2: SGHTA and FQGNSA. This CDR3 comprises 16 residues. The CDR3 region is CASSSTWGRSYNEQFF. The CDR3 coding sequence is TGTGCCAGCAGCAGTACCTGGGGGCGTTCCTACAATGAGCAGTTCTTC.

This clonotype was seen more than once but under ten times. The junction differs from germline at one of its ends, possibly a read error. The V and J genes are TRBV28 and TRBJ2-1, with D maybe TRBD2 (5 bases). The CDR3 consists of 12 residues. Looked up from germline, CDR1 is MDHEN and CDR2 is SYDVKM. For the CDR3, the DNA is TGTGCCAGCAGCCCTCACTCCGGGGTCGAGCTCTTC. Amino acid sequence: CASSPHSGVELF.